A single T cell receptor beta chain is shown here with its context. Data came from immunoSEQ multiplex PCR; TCRdb stores just in-frame clones and leaves some out. The table shows 65,000 to 80,000 clones, with approximately 90% occurring only once. Trimming took off 3 bases at V and 4 bases at J, with 12 bases between the two ends. This CDR3 is 14 amino acids long. Germline values: CDR1 MGHRA, CDR2 YSYEKL. This record belongs to a study of OX40 agonist ivuxolimab in advanced cancers. The material sequenced was CD4+ or CD8+ T cells sorted from blood, taken in a trial of the OX40 agonist ivuxolimab. The chain has TRBV4-1 and TRBJ1-1; D is perhaps TRBD1 (5 bases). The receptor's source is an adult with an advanced solid tumor such as melanoma, head and neck, liver or kidney cancer. Here the CDR3 DNA reads TGCGCCAGCAGCCAGTACTCAGGGAGCACTGAAGCTTTCTTT. Encoded protein: CASSQYSGSTEAFF.